These 29 T cell receptor beta chains originate from one sample sequenced in a study of blood T cells in healthy people across ages. The use of a sample-barcoded 5' primer and a J-beta primer mix characterized a second PCR of about 6 to 11 cycles. Each CDR3 protein gets one entry after TCRdb re-called the 5' RACE reads with MiXCR. Among roughly 500,000 distinct CDR3 sequences listed, 25% to 30% were seen once. Sequenced input: blood. These receptor sequences come from a woman in her 70s in good health.

This clonotype showed up just a few times. The genes are TRBV7-2 and TRBJ2-2; D uncertain. The CDR3 runs to 17 residues. The V gene lost 0 bases and the J gene lost 6 bases, with 17 bases spanning the gap. Looked up from germline, CDR1 is SGHTA and CDR2 is FQGNSA. The CDR3 coding sequence is TGTGCCAGCAGCTTAGCGCTAGATCAGGCCACCGCCGGGGAGCTGTTTTTT. Translation: CASSLALDQATAGELFF. Variable domain in full (rest from reference TRBV7-2 and TRBJ2-2): GAGVSQSPSNKVTEKGKDVELRCDPISGHTALYWYRQSLGQGLEFLIYFQGNSAPDKSGLPSDRFSAERTGGSVSTLTIQRTQQEDSAVYLCASSLALDQATAGELFFGEGSRLTVL.

The chain employs TRBV28 and TRBJ2-7, with 7 bases identical to TRBD2. Unmatched junction bases numbered 6, after V lost 6 bases and J lost 1 base. This CDR3 has 14 residues. Germline V gene sequence: CDR1 MDHEN, CDR2 SYDVKM. CDR3 residues: CASSSQGGSYEQYF. CDR3 sequence (DNA): TGTGCCAGCAGCAGTCAGGGAGGGTCCTACGAGCAGTACTTC.

This sequence joins TRBV6-2 or TRBV6-3 and TRBJ2-7; 8 nucleotides agree with TRBD1. Losses at the gene ends were 4 bases for V and 3 bases for J; bases not matched to a gene: 8. CDR3 size: 15 residues. CDR1 and CDR2 (germline): MNHEY, SVGEGT. The CDR3 spells CASSSAGTGIYEQYF. Written as DNA, the CDR3 is TGTGCCAGCAGTTCCGCCGGGACAGGAATCTACGAGCAGTACTTC.

This rearrangement joins TRBV20-1 to TRBJ2-5; the D gene could be TRBD1 or TRBD2 (6 bases each). Trimming shortened V by 5 bases and J by 4 bases, and 11 bases separated the two germline ends. Germline CDR1 DFQATT, CDR2 SNEGSKA (reference sequence). This CDR3 region has 12 residues. The CDR3 spells CSAGRGGETQYF. CDR3 coding DNA: TGCAGTGCTGGCAGGGGAGGAGAGACCCAGTACTTC.

CDR3 residues: CASSQDLRSSYEQYF. Written as DNA, the CDR3 is TGCGCCAGCAGCCAAGATCTACGTAGCTCCTACGAGCAGTACTTC. The chain recombines TRBV4-1 with TRBJ2-5; no definite D call. The J call may be faulty, since TRBJ2-7 better matches the DNA end. CDR1 is MGHRA, CDR2 YSYEKL, per germline. The CDR3 is 15 amino acids.

The chain has TRBV20-1 and TRBJ1-4; tentative D call: TRBD1 (5 bases). The CDR3 extends over 16 amino acids. CDR1 and CDR2 from the germline V gene are DFQATT and SNEGSKA (reference sequence). V was clipped by 4 bases and J by 0 bases, with 15 bases between them. CDR3 protein: CSANLRELATNEKLFF. The CDR3 nucleotides read TGCAGTGCTAATCTCAGGGAACTTGCAACTAATGAAAAACTGTTTTTT.

This sequence joins TRBV4-2 and TRBJ2-5, with TRBD1 identical over 8 bases. The germline CDR1 and CDR2 sequences are LGHNA and YNFKEQ. Trimming removed 4 bases from V and 1 base from J; junction bases left unmatched: 8. This CDR3 is built from 16 residues. The CDR3 loop reads CASSRPFGQGQETQYF. The CDR3 bases are TGTGCCAGCAGCCGACCTTTCGGACAGGGCCAAGAGACCCAGTACTTC.

The chain is built from TRBV20-1 and TRBJ1-2; 10 bases map to TRBD1. The CDR3 consists of 16 residues. The V segment lost 6 bases and the J segment 8 bases; nucleotides outside the gene matches: 18. Germline CDR1 is DFQATT and CDR2 is SNEGSKA (reference sequence). The DNA of the CDR3 is TGCAGTGCCTACTTAGGGACAGGGGTAGCCCGGGGGGGCTACACCTTC. This gives the protein CSAYLGTGVARGGYTF.

This sequence joins TRBV27 and TRBJ1-2; D is perhaps TRBD1 (5 bases). Trimming took off 8 bases at V and 5 bases at J, with 15 bases between the two ends. The CDR3 has 13 residues. Germline V gives CDR1 MNHEY, CDR2 SMNVEV (reference sequence). The CDR3 nucleotides read TGTGCCAGCCGATCCGGGACCTCATATGGCTACACCTTC. Protein: CASRSGTSYGYTF.

This clonotype was observed a few times. The chain couples TRBV13 to TRBJ2-1; D unclear. CDR1 and CDR2 (germline): PRHDT, FYEKMQ (reference sequence). V was cut by 5 bases and J by 10 bases, with 15 bases left in between. The CDR3 has 13 amino acids. CDR3 loop: CASSARRLLEQFF. CDR3 DNA sequence: TGTGCCAGCAGCGCCCGGCGGCTGCTGGAGCAGTTCTTC.

This clonotype was counted between two and nine times. V gene TRBV15 combines with J gene TRBJ2-1; D call uncertain. The CDR3 loop spans 14 amino acids. Germline V CDR1 and CDR2: LNHNV, YYDKDF (reference sequence). Between the trimmed V and J ends, which lost 2 bases and 0 bases, there was a span of 5 bases. CDR3 residues: CATSRPSSYNEQFF. CDR3 coding DNA: TGTGCCACCAGCAGACCGTCCTCCTACAATGAGCAGTTCTTC.

The V and J genes are TRBV4-2 and TRBJ1-2; D possibly corresponds to TRBD1 (5 bases). The germline CDR1 and CDR2 sequences are LGHNA and YNFKEQ. This CDR3 is 15 amino acids long. V was pared by 2 bases and J by 6 bases, with 16 bases between. The CDR3 loop reads CASSQPPRTMNGYTF. CDR3 DNA sequence: TGTGCCAGCAGCCAACCACCCCGGACAATGAATGGCTACACCTTC.

This clonotype came up many times. The chain carries TRBV7-2 and TRBJ1-4, with D possibly being TRBD1 (5 bases). Trimming pared 5 bases from V and 0 bases from J, leaving 7 bases between. The CDR3 extends over 14 amino acids. The germline gives CDR1 SGHTA, CDR2 FQGNSA. The DNA for the CDR3 is TGTGCCAGCAGCCGGGACCCAACTAATGAAAAACTGTTTTTT. Translated, it gives CASSRDPTNEKLFF.

In this sample, this clonotype turned up a few times. The V gene is TRBV7-9, the J gene TRBJ2-7; D is unclear. Trimming cost V 1 base and J 8 bases, with 12 bases left between them. CDR3 length equals 13 residues. Germline values: CDR1 SEHNR, CDR2 FQNEAQ (reference sequence). The CDR3 is CASSLDGPRQQYF. The CDR3 DNA sequence: TGTGCCAGCAGCTTAGATGGCCCGCGCCAGCAGTACTTC.

The chain has TRBV2 and TRBJ2-7; D tentatively fits TRBD1 or TRBD2 (5 bases each). The DNA end favors TRBJ2-5, so the J call may be wrong. This CDR3 is 13 amino acids long. Germline V gene lookup returns CDR1 SNHLY and CDR2 FYNNEI. The CDR3 nucleotides are TGTGCCAGCCTTCGGGGACCCCAAGAGACCCAGTACTTC. This gives the protein CASLRGPQETQYF.

The chain employs TRBV5-1 and TRBJ2-4; D might be TRBD1 (8 bases). The CDR3 is 14 amino acids. Germline V gives CDR1 SGHRS, CDR2 YFSETQ. The germline V and J ends were trimmed by 2 bases and 8 bases, with 14 bases remaining between them. The CDR3 DNA reads as TGCGCCAGCAGCTTCCAGGGGGCGGGAGACATTCAGTACTTC. Residues: CASSFQGAGDIQYF.

This clonotype was seen only a few times. The V gene is TRBV15, the J gene TRBJ2-7, with D perhaps assigned TRBD1 or TRBD2 (5 bases each). Germline-derived CDR1 and CDR2 are LNHNV and YYDKDF (reference sequence). V was clipped by 2 bases and J by 0 bases, with 17 bases between them. CDR3 length: 17 residues. The CDR3 here is CATSRNEGILSSYEQYF. In DNA, the CDR3 is TGTGCCACCAGCAGAAACGAGGGGATTTTGAGCTCCTACGAGCAGTACTTC.

V is TRBV12-3 or TRBV12-4 and J is TRBJ1-6; D is uncertain. Trimming removed 9 bases at V and 8 bases at J, with 17 bases between. The CDR3 is made up of 14 amino acids. In nucleotides, the CDR3 is TGTGCCAGTTCCTTCACCCCCGGGCATTCACCCCTCCACTTT. Its protein product is CASSFTPGHSPLHF.

On this clonotype: One end of the junction fails to match germline, which may point to a read error. The chain recombines TRBV4-2 with TRBJ2-7, with D possibly called TRBD1 or TRBD2 (5 bases each). From germline, CDR1 is LGHNA and CDR2 YNFKEQ. The CDR3 runs to 13 residues. CDR3 amino acids: CASSQGGEYVQYF. Here the CDR3 DNA reads TGTGCCAGCAGCCAAGGAGGGGAATACGTGCAGTACTTC.

V is TRBV29-1 and J is TRBJ2-2, with 8 nucleotides matching TRBD1. CDR1 SQVTM and CDR2 ANQGSEA come from the germline V gene. V shed 1 base, J shed 1 base, and the junction held 2 bases outside the gene matches. The CDR3 spans 15 residues. The CDR3 loop reads CSVEGTGMNTGELFF. CDR3 DNA sequence: TGCAGCGTTGAAGGGACAGGGATGAACACCGGGGAGCTGTTTTTT.

The V call is TRBV29-1, the J call TRBJ2-1, with a tentative D call TRBD2 (5 bases). The V end was cut by 3 bases, the J end by 10 bases, with 10 bases between. The CDR3 runs to 11 residues. Per germline, CDR1 SQVTM and CDR2 ANQGSEA. The chain's CDR3 is CSVDEGPEQFF. The CDR3 DNA sequence: TGCAGCGTTGATGAGGGCCCAGAGCAGTTCTTC.

This chain joins TRBV14 and TRBJ1-1; 7 bases match TRBD1. The CDR3 runs to 14 residues. The V segment lost 0 bases and the J segment 6 bases; nucleotides outside the gene matches: 4. Germline CDR1 reads SGHDN; CDR2 reads FVKESK. The CDR3, as DNA: TGTGCCAGCAGCCAAGAAATCAGGGGGTCTGAAGCTTTCTTT. The encoded protein is CASSQEIRGSEAFF.

This chain connects TRBV6-2 or TRBV6-3 to TRBJ1-3; TRBD1 is a possible D gene (5 bases). V lost 5 bases and J 0 bases, leaving 14 bases between the germline ends. The CDR3 has 16 residues. Germline loops: CDR1 MNHEY, CDR2 SVGEGT. CDR3 sequence (DNA): TGTGCCAGCAGTCGACAGAGGCCCTACTCTGGAAACACCATATATTTT. Encoded protein: CASSRQRPYSGNTIYF.

The chain employs TRBV7-2 and TRBJ2-1; TRBD2 matches at 7 bases. V lost 1 base and J lost 7; bases outside the gene matches: 7. The CDR3 runs to 15 residues. From germline, CDR1 is SGHTA and CDR2 FQGNSA. This CDR3 is CASSLGRGGRNEQFF. The CDR3, as DNA: TGTGCCAGCAGCTTAGGTCGCGGGGGAAGGAATGAGCAGTTCTTC.

The V and J genes are TRBV24-1 and TRBJ2-1, with 14 bases lining up with TRBD2. V was clipped by 2 bases and J by 2 bases; unmatched bases: 4. CDR1 KGHDR and CDR2 SFDVKD come from the germline V gene. The CDR3 consists of 18 residues. The DNA of the CDR3 is TGTGCCACCAGTGATTCGGGACTAGCGGGGGTGACCTACAATGAGCAGTTCTTC. Amino acids: CATSDSGLAGVTYNEQFF.

There are many counts of this clonotype. The rearrangement links TRBV3-1 to TRBJ1-2; D remains unclear. V gave up 1 base and J gave up 7 bases, with 4 bases separating them. Germline-derived CDR1 and CDR2 are LGHDT and YNNKEL (reference sequence). The CDR3 loop spans 11 amino acids. Here the CDR3 reads CASSQGGGYTF. CDR3 nucleotide sequence: TGTGCCAGCAGCCAAGGGGGTGGCTACACCTTC.

The chain uses TRBV7-2 and TRBJ1-2; D uncertain. CDR3 length equals 14 residues. In germline, CDR1 is SGHTA, CDR2 FQGNSA. Trimming left V 5 bases short and J 0 bases short, with 10 bases between. The CDR3 coding sequence is TGTGCCAGCAGCCCTTTCCAGCCTAACTATGGCTACACCTTC. Its translation: CASSPFQPNYGYTF. Full variable domain (rest looked up from reference TRBV7-2 and TRBJ1-2): GAGVSQSPSNKVTEKGKDVELRCDPISGHTALYWYRQSLGQGLEFLIYFQGNSAPDKSGLPSDRFSAERTGGSVSTLTIQRTQQEDSAVYLCASSPFQPNYGYTFGSGTRLTVV.

In this sample, this clonotype turned up a few times. The gene calls are TRBV7-2 and TRBJ2-5; D uncertain. The J call may be faulty, since TRBJ2-7 better matches the DNA end. Germline V lookup: CDR1 SGHTA, CDR2 FQGNSA. The CDR3 runs to 14 residues. DNA of the CDR3: TGTGCCAGCAGCCTCAGGCGGCAGCCCTACGAGCAGTACTTC. This translates into CASSLRRQPYEQYF.

V usage is TRBV20-1 and J usage is TRBJ1-2; TRBD1 agrees at 11 bases. The V gene's germline CDR1 is DFQATT and CDR2 SNEGSKA (reference sequence). This CDR3 has 15 amino acids. Trimming at V came to 5 bases and at J to 2 bases, leaving 7 bases not matched to a gene. The CDR3: CSAEDRGQSNYGYTF. The DNA of the CDR3 is TGCAGTGCTGAGGACAGGGGGCAAAGCAACTATGGCTACACCTTC.